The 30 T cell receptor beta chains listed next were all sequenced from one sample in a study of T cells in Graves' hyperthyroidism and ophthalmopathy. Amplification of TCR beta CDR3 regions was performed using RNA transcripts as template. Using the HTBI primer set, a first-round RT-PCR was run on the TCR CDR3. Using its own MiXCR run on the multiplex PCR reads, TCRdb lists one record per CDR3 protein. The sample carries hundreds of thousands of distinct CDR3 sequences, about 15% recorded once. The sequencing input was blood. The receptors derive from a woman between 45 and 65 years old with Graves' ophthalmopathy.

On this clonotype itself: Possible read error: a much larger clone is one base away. As DNA, the CDR3 is TGTGCCAGCAGCAGGGGGCAGGGGTCTGAAGCTTTCTTT. This translates into CASSRGQGSEAFF. The rearrangement uses TRBV28 and TRBJ1-1, with 8 bases fitting TRBD1. V was clipped by 6 bases and J by 6 bases; unmatched bases: 6. Germline CDR1 is MDHEN and CDR2 is SYDVKM. CDR3 length equals 13 residues.

CDR3 in amino acids: CASSNGTSVLNEQFF. The DNA for the CDR3 is TGTGCCAGCAGCAACGGGACTAGCGTACTCAATGAGCAGTTCTTC. The chain combines TRBV3-1 with TRBJ2-1; 10 bases are a match to TRBD2. V lost 5 bases, J lost 6 bases, and 7 bases stayed unmatched. The CDR3 consists of 15 residues. The germline V gene has CDR1 LGHDT and CDR2 YNNKEL (reference sequence).

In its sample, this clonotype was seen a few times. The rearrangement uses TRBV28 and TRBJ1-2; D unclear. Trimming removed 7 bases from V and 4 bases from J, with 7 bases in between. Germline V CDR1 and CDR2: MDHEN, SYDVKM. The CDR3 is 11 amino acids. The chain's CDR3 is CASTATYGYTF. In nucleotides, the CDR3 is TGTGCCAGCACCGCCACCTATGGCTACACCTTC.

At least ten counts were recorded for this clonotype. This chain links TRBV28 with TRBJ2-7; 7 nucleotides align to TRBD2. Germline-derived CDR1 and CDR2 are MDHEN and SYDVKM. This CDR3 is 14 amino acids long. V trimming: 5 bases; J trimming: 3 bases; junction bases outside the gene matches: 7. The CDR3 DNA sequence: TGTGCCAGCAGTCGGACGGGGGGATTCTACGAGCAGTACTTC. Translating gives CASSRTGGFYEQYF. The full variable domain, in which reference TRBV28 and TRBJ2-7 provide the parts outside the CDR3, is DVKVTQSSRYLVKRTGEKVFLECVQDMDHENMFWYRQDPGLGLRLIYFSYDVKMKEKGDIPEGYSVSREKKERFSLILESASTNQTSMYLCASSRTGGFYEQYFGPGTRLTVT.

This chain's CDR3 is CSVAGRTNEKLFF. CDR3 sequence (DNA): TGCAGCGTTGCAGGAAGAACAAATGAAAAACTGTTTTTT. V usage is TRBV29-1 and J usage is TRBJ1-4, with D unclear. V lost 4 bases, J lost 5 bases, and 11 bases lay in between. This CDR3 contains 13 residues. Germline V gene lookup returns CDR1 SQVTM and CDR2 ANQGSEA.

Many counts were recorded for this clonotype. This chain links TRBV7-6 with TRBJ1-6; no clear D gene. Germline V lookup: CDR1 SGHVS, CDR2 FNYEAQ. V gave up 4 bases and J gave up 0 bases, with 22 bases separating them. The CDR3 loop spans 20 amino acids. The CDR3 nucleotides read TGTGCCAGCAGCTGGTACCCGGCCGATACAATGAGCTCCTATAATTCACCCCTCCACTTT. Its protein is CASSWYPADTMSSYNSPLHF.

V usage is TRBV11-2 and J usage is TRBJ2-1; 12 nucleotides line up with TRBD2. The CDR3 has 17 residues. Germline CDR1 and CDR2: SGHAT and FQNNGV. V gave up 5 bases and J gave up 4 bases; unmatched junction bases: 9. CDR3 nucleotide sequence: TGTGCCAGCAGCCAAGATTTCACTAGCGGGAGGTACAATGAGCAGTTCTTC. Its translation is CASSQDFTSGRYNEQFF.

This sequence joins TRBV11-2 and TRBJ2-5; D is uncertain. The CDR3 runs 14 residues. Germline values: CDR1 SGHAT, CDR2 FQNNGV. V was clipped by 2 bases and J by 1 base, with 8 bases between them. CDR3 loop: CASSLRPSQETQYF. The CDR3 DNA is TGTGCCAGCAGCTTAAGACCCTCCCAAGAGACCCAGTACTTC.

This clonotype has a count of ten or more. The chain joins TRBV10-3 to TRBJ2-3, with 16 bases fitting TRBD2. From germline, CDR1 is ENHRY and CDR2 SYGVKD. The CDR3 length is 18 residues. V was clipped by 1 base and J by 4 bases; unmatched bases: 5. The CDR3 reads CAISEFPGTSGRADTQYF. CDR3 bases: TGTGCCATCAGTGAGTTCCCCGGGACTAGCGGGAGGGCAGATACGCAGTATTTT.

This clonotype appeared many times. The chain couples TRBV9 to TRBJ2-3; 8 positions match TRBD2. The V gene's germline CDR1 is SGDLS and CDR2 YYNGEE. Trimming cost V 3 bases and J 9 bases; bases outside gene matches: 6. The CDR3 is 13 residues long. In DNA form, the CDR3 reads TGTGCCAGCAGCGAATCGAGCGGGGGAACGCAGTATTTT. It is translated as CASSESSGGTQYF.

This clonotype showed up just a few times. CDR3 region: CANGGGANTGELFF. CDR3 sequence (DNA): TGTGCCAACGGCGGGGGAGCGAACACCGGGGAGCTGTTTTTT. The J gene is TRBJ2-2, the V gene TRBV2; 7 bases agree with TRBD2. V shed 10 bases, J shed 0 bases, and the junction held 5 bases outside the gene matches. CDR1 is SNHLY, CDR2 FYNNEI, per germline. This CDR3 has 14 residues.

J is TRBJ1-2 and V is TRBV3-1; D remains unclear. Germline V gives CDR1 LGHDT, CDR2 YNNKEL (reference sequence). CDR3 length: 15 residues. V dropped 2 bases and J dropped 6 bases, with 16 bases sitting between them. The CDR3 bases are TGTGCCAGCAGCCAACAAAAGGGCGACTTTCATGGCTACACCTTC. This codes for CASSQQKGDFHGYTF.

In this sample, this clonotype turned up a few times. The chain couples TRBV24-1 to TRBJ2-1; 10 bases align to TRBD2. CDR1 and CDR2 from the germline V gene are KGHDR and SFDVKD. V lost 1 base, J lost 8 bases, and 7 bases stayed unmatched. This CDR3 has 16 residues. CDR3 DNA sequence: TGTGCCACCAGTGATTTAGGAGCGGGAGGGGTCGATGAGCAGTTCTTC. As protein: CATSDLGAGGVDEQFF.

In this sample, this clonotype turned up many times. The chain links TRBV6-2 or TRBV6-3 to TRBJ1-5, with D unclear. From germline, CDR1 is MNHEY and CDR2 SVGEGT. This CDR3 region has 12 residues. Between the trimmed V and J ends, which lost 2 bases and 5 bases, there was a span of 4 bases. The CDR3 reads CASSYVYQPQHF. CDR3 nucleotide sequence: TGTGCCAGCAGTTACGTTTATCAGCCCCAGCATTTT.

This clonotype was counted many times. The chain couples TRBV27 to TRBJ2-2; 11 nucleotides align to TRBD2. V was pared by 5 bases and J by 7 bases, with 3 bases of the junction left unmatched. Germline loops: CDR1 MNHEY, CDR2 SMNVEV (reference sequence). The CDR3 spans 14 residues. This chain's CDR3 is CASSPGLAGGELFF. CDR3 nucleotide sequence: TGTGCCAGCAGTCCAGGACTAGCGGGCGGGGAGCTGTTTTTT.

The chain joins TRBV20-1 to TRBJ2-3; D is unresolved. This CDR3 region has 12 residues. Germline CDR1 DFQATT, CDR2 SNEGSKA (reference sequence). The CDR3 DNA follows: TGCAGCCCGCAGTGGGGCACAGATACGCAGTATTTT. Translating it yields CSPQWGTDTQYF.

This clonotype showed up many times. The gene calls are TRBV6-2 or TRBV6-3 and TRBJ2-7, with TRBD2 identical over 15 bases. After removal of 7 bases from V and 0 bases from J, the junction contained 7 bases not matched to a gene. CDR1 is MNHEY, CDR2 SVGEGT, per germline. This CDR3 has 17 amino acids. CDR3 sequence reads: CASNDGTSGRISYEQYF. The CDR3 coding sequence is TGTGCCAGCAATGACGGGACTAGCGGGAGGATCTCCTACGAGCAGTACTTC.

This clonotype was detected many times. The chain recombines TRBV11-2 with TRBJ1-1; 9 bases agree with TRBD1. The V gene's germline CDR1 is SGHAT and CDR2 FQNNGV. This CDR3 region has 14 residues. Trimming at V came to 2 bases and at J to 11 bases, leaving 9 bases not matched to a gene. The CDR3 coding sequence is TGTGCCAGCAGCTTACCGGAAAACAGGGGGCAGGCTTTCTTT. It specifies CASSLPENRGQAFF.

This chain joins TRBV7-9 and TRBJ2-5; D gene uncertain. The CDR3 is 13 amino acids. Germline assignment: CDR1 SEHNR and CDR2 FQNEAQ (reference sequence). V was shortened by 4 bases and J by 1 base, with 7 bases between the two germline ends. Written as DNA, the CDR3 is TGTGCCAGCAGCTCCGTCGCCCAAGAGACCCAGTACTTC. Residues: CASSSVAQETQYF.

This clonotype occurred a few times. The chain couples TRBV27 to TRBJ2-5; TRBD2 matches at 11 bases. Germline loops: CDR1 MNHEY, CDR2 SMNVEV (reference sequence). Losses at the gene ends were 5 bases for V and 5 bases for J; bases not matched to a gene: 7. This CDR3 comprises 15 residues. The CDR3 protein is CASSVSGRALETQYF. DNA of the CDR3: TGTGCCAGCAGTGTTAGCGGGAGGGCGTTGGAGACCCAGTACTTC.

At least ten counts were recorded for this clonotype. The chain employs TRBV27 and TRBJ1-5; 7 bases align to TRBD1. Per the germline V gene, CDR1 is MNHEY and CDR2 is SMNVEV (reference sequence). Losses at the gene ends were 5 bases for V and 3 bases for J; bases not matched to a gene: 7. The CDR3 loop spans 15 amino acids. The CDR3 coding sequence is TGTGCCAGCAGTCCTATCGGGACAGTCAATCAGCCCCAGCATTTT. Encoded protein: CASSPIGTVNQPQHF.

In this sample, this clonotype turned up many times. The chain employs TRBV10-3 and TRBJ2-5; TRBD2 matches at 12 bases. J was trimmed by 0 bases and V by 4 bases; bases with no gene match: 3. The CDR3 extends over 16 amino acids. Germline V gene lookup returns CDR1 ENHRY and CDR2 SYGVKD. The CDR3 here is CAISGLAGGDQETQYF. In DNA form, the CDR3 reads TGTGCCATCAGTGGTCTAGCGGGAGGGGACCAAGAGACCCAGTACTTC.

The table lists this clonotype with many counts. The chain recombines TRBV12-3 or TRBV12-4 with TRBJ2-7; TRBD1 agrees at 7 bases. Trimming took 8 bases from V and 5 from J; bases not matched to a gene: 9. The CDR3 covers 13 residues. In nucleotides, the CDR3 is TGTGCCAGCTTGGGGACCCAGGGGGACGAGCAGTACTTC. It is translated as CASLGTQGDEQYF.

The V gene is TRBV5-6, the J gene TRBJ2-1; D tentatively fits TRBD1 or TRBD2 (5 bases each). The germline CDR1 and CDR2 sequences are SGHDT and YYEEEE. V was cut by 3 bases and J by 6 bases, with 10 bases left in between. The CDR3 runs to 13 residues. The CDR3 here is CASSWGPSNEQFF. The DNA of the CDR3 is TGTGCCAGCAGCTGGGGACCAAGCAATGAGCAGTTCTTC.

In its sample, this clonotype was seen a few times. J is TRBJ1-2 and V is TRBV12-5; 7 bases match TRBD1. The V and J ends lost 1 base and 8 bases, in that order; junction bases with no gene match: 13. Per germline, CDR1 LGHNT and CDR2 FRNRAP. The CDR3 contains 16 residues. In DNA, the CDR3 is TGTGCTAGTGGTTTGGGACGGACAGGCAGGGGCGGCGGCTACACCTTC. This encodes CASGLGRTGRGGGYTF.

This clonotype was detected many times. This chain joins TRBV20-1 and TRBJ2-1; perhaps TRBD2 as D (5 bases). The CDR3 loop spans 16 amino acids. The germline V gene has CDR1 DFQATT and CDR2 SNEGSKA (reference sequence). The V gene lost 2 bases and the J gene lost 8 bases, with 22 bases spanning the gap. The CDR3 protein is CSARKRRAAPMDEQFF. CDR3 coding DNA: TGCAGTGCTAGAAAGCGGCGGGCGGCCCCCATGGATGAGCAGTTCTTC.

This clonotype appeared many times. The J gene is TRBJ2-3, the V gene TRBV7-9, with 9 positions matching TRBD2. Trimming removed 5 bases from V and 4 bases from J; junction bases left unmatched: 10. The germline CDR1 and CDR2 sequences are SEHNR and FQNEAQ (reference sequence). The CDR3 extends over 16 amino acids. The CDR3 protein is CASSPRLAAGADTQYF. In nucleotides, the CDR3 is TGTGCCAGCAGCCCCAGACTAGCGGCGGGGGCAGATACGCAGTATTTT.

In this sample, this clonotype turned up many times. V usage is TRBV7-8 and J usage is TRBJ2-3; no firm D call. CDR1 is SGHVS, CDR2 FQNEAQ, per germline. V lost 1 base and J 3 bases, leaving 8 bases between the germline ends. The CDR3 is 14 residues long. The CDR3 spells CASSLGLFTDTQYF. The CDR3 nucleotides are TGTGCCAGCAGCTTAGGACTGTTTACAGATACGCAGTATTTT.

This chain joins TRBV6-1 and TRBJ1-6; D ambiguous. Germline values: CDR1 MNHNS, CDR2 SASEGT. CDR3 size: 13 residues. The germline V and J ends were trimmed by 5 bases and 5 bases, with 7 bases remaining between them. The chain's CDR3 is CASSPEHNSPLHF. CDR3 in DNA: TGTGCCAGCAGTCCTGAACATAATTCACCCCTCCACTTT.

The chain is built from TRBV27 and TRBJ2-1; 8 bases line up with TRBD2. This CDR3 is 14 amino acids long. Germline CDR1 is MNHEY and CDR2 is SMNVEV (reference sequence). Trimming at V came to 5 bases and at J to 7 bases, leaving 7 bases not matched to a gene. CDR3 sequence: CASSGTRLKNEQFF. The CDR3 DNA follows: TGTGCCAGCAGTGGGACTAGGTTGAAGAATGAGCAGTTCTTC.